This T cell receptor beta chain is drawn from a study of siplizumab effects on memory and regulatory T cells. Points from the study as a whole: The study found that siplizumab significantly reduced alloreactive sequences traceable to unstimulated CD4+ memory cells.

As for this clone: Its antigen is not identified.

Method: immunoSEQ multiplex PCR; TCRdb's copy keeps in-frame clones and lacks some. The profile shows tens of thousands of clones, over 85% of them singletons. Trimming took off 6 bases at V and 2 bases at J, with 13 bases between the two ends. This CDR3 spans 15 amino acids. Germline values: CDR1 LNHDA, CDR2 SQIVND (reference sequence). The TCR comes from a human donor in good health. The chain joins TRBV19 to TRBJ2-2, with D uncertain. The specimen sequenced was non-Treg CD4+ T cells sorted from blood. CDR3: CASRPSNLNTGELFF. Here the CDR3 DNA reads TGTGCCAGTAGACCGTCCAATCTTAACACCGGGGAGCTGTTTTTT.